The entry below describes one T cell receptor beta chain. Libraries were prepared by immunoSEQ multiplex PCR; TCRdb keeps only in-frame clonotypes and omits some of them. The sample lists around 69,000 clones, 80% to 90% occurring once. V dropped 0 bases and J dropped 1 base, with 13 bases sitting between them. Germline lookup yields CDR1 SGHTA and CDR2 FQGTGA. This CDR3 contains 17 residues. The data were taken from a study of OX40 agonist ivuxolimab in advanced cancers. This receptor was obtained from an adult with an advanced solid tumor such as melanoma, head and neck, liver or kidney cancer. This chain joins TRBV7-3 and TRBJ2-1; D call uncertain. Source: CD4+ or CD8+ T cells sorted from blood, taken in a trial of the OX40 agonist ivuxolimab. The CDR3 spells CASSLTGTAGSYNEQFF. The CDR3, as DNA: TGTGCCAGCAGCTTAACGGGCACAGCAGGATCCTACAATGAGCAGTTCTTC.